The present T cell receptor beta chain was sequenced within a study of cytomegalovirus exposure and HLA in healthy donors. Regarding the study as a whole: HLA alleles showed associations with fewer than 20,000 TCR beta sequences in a later analysis, at a 0.05 false discovery rate. Several of the most significant clusters appeared, in a later analysis, to be linked to common viral pathogens. Beyond CMV serostatus, there was no information to go on about immune exposure.

Healthy bone marrow donors supplied every sample. Comments on this clone: The target antigen is unknown.

PCR used 60 Vbeta primers and 13 Jbeta primers. Some clones are missing from TCRdb's copy, which holds only in-frame ones; the method was immunoSEQ multiplex PCR. Of roughly 150,000 clones listed, roughly 68% were seen once; the top ten hold roughly 10%. Germline-derived CDR1 and CDR2 are SEHNR and FQNEAQ (reference sequence). Unmatched junction bases numbered 3, after V lost 1 base and J lost 5 bases. This CDR3 region has 15 residues. This clonotype was obtained from a man younger than 40 in good health and CMV-seropositive. This chain connects TRBV7-9 to TRBJ2-1; 9 bases are shared with TRBD2. The sequenced sample was PBMCs. The CDR3 DNA sequence: TGTGCCAGCAGCTTAGGCGGGAGGGGAAACAATGAGCAGTTCTTC. Amino acid sequence: CASSLGGRGNNEQFF.